Each of the 19 T cell receptor beta chains below was sequenced from the same sample in a study of control samples from healthy donors and cancer patients. TCRdb's copy holds only in-frame clones and misses some; the assay was immunoSEQ multiplex PCR. This table has 35,000 to 55,000 clones, under 95% appearing once. The sequenced sample consisted of PBMCs. The receptor source for this set is a woman in her 40s with head and neck cancer.

V is TRBV6-6 and J is TRBJ2-1; 9 positions agree with TRBD2. The CDR3 length is 14 residues. The trim removed 5 bases at V and 3 bases at J, leaving 2 bases unmatched. Germline V gives CDR1 MNHNY, CDR2 SVGAGI (reference sequence). CDR3 sequence: CASSGRGGYNEQFF. CDR3 bases: TGTGCCAGCAGTGGGCGGGGGGGCTACAATGAGCAGTTCTTC.

The chain combines TRBV15 with TRBJ1-5; D unresolved. The V end was cut by 0 bases, the J end by 8 bases, with 5 bases between. Germline V gene data show CDR1 as LNHNV and CDR2 as YYDKDF (reference sequence). This CDR3 is 12 amino acids long. The CDR3 DNA sequence: TGTGCCACCAGCAGAGATTGGGAGCCCCAGCATTTT. Its protein is CATSRDWEPQHF. Full variable domain (remainder filled in from reference TRBV15 and TRBJ1-5): DAMVIQNPRYQVTQFGKPVTLSCSQTLNHNVMYWYQQKSSQAPKLLFHYYDKDFNNEADTPDNFQSRRPNTSFCFLDIRSPGLGDTAMYLCATSRDWEPQHFGDGTRLSIL.

The rearrangement links TRBV4-1 to TRBJ2-1; 10 positions match TRBD2. The CDR3 spans 16 residues. Trimming cost V 4 bases and J 0 bases; bases outside gene matches: 3. The germline V gene has CDR1 MGHRA and CDR2 YSYEKL. CDR3 residues: CASSLGLAVSYNEQFF. The CDR3 region has the DNA TGCGCCAGCAGCCTTGGACTAGCGGTCTCCTACAATGAGCAGTTCTTC.

V is TRBV3-1 (or the pseudogene TRBV3-2) and J is TRBJ1-1; 7 positions match TRBD1. V was pared by 4 bases and J by 3 bases, with 8 bases of the junction left unmatched. The germline CDR1 and CDR2 sequences are LGHDT and YNNKEL (reference sequence). This CDR3 has 15 residues. CDR3 sequence reads: CASSPWTGWDTEAFF. The DNA for the CDR3 is TGTGCCAGCAGCCCCTGGACAGGATGGGACACTGAAGCTTTCTTT.

The V and J genes are TRBV7-9 and TRBJ1-2; TRBD1 aligns across 12 bases. The CDR3 runs 15 residues. After removal of 5 bases from V and 5 bases from J, the junction contained 6 bases not matched to a gene. The germline V gene has CDR1 SEHNR and CDR2 FQNEAQ (reference sequence). The CDR3 DNA is TGTGCCAGCAGCCGGGACAGGGGGCGTGAGTATGGCTACACCTTC. It specifies CASSRDRGREYGYTF.

This clone was recorded a few times. The V and J genes are TRBV24-1 and TRBJ2-2, with 9 bases lining up with TRBD1. CDR1 and CDR2 from the germline V gene are KGHDR and SFDVKD. CDR3 length: 16 amino acids. Losses at the gene ends were 0 bases for V and 3 bases for J; bases not matched to a gene: 1. In DNA form, the CDR3 reads TGTGCCACCAGTGATTTGCGGACAGGGGACACCGGGGAGCTGTTTTTT. It codes for CATSDLRTGDTGELFF.

The gene calls are TRBV2 and TRBJ2-3; unclear D gene. Germline V gene sequence: CDR1 SNHLY, CDR2 FYNNEI. Trimming stripped 3 bases from V and 4 bases from J, with 5 bases between. The CDR3 runs to 12 residues. The CDR3 sequence: CASSDTPDTQYF. DNA of the CDR3: TGTGCCAGCAGTGATACCCCAGATACGCAGTATTTT.

This rearrangement joins TRBV5-1 to TRBJ2-2; 8 bases are a match to TRBD1. Germline V CDR1 and CDR2: SGHRS, YFSETQ. V lost 5 bases, J lost 0 bases, and 12 bases stayed unmatched. The CDR3 runs to 18 residues. The DNA for the CDR3 is TGCGCCAGCAGGTTAGCCGGGACAGGCCCTTCGAACACCGGGGAGCTGTTTTTT. This translates into CASRLAGTGPSNTGELFF. The whole variable domain, filled in from reference TRBV5-1 and TRBJ2-2, reads KAGVTQTPRYLIKTRGQQVTLSCSPISGHRSVSWYQQTPGQGLQFLFEYFSETQRNKGNFPGRFSGRQFSNSRSEMNVSTLELGDSALYLCASRLAGTGPSNTGELFFGEGSRLTVL.

The genes are TRBV6-5 and TRBJ2-5, with 9 bases matching TRBD2. The CDR3 runs to 14 residues. Germline loops: CDR1 MNHEY, CDR2 SVGAGI. The junction had 8 bases not matched to a gene; V was cut back by 7 bases and J by 5 bases. CDR3 sequence reads: CASIEGTSRETQYF. The CDR3 DNA reads as TGTGCCAGCATCGAGGGGACTAGCCGTGAGACCCAGTACTTC.

The V gene is TRBV27, the J gene TRBJ1-3, with D hard to call. This CDR3 spans 15 amino acids. Germline V gene lookup returns CDR1 MNHEY and CDR2 SMNVEV (reference sequence). With 5 bases removed from V and 0 bases from J, the gap between germline ends came to 11 bases. The chain's CDR3 is CASSPSGVSGNTIYF. In DNA form, the CDR3 reads TGTGCCAGCAGTCCCTCCGGCGTCTCTGGAAACACCATATATTTT.

This rearrangement joins TRBV13 to TRBJ1-1, with 8 bases lining up with TRBD1. Germline V gene sequence: CDR1 PRHDT, CDR2 FYEKMQ (reference sequence). The CDR3 totals 16 residues. Trimming cost V 4 bases and J 3 bases; bases outside gene matches: 10. CDR3 protein: CASSSYFLQGDTEAFF. The CDR3 DNA is TGTGCCAGCAGCTCGTACTTCCTACAGGGGGACACTGAAGCTTTCTTT. Combining the CDR3 with reference TRBV13 and TRBJ1-1 gives the whole variable domain AAGVIQSPRHLIKEKRETATLKCYPIPRHDTVYWYQQGPGQDPQFLISFYEKMQSDKGSIPDRFSAQQFSDYHSELNMSSLELGDSALYFCASSSYFLQGDTEAFFGQGTRLTVV.

J is TRBJ1-2 and V is TRBV10-3; 10 positions agree with TRBD1. V trimming: 5 bases; J trimming: 2 bases; junction bases outside the gene matches: 2. Germline-derived CDR1 and CDR2 are ENHRY and SYGVKD. There are 14 residues in the CDR3. For the CDR3, the DNA is TGTGCCATCAGTCTGACAGGGGGCAACTATGGCTACACCTTC. It translates to CAISLTGGNYGYTF.

V gene TRBV9 combines with J gene TRBJ1-6; D is perhaps TRBD1 (5 bases). Looked up from germline, CDR1 is SGDLS and CDR2 is YYNGEE. V dropped 0 bases and J dropped 8 bases, with 15 bases sitting between them. The CDR3 has 16 residues. CDR3 loop: CASSVGGSIGDSPLHF. The CDR3 region has the DNA TGTGCCAGCAGCGTAGGGGGGTCCATTGGAGATTCACCCCTCCACTTT.

The V and J genes are TRBV19 and TRBJ2-7; 10 positions agree with TRBD1. The CDR3 spans 14 residues. Germline CDR1 is LNHDA and CDR2 is SQIVND (reference sequence). V gave up 1 base and J gave up 3 bases; unmatched junction bases: 0. The CDR3: CASSIGTGGYEQYF. CDR3 nucleotide sequence: TGTGCCAGTAGTATAGGGACAGGGGGCTACGAGCAGTACTTC.

The CDR3 here is CASSSERGLNTEAFF. CDR3 nucleotides: TGCGCCAGCAGCTCAGAGAGGGGACTAAACACTGAAGCTTTCTTT. The chain employs TRBV5-1 and TRBJ1-1, with D possibly matching TRBD1 (5 bases). This CDR3 has 15 residues. Trimming shortened V by 3 bases and J by 2 bases, and 14 bases separated the two germline ends. Germline V gene lookup returns CDR1 SGHRS and CDR2 YFSETQ.

This rearrangement joins TRBV21-1 to TRBJ2-1; TRBD2, the table's D call, lacks a check against the DNA. TRBV21-1 is a pseudogene segment. This CDR3 comprises 14 residues. Written as DNA, the CDR3 is TGTGCCAGCAGCAAAGAAGGAGGGGACAATGAGCAGTTCTTC. Encoded protein: CASSKEGGDNEQFF.

The CDR3 here is CASSPRGLNTEAFF. The DNA of the CDR3 is TGTGCCAGCAGCCCTCGGGGCCTGAACACTGAAGCTTTCTTT. The V call is TRBV3-1 (or the pseudogene TRBV3-2), the J call TRBJ1-1; possibly TRBD1 for D (5 bases). The CDR3 is 14 residues long. Germline V gene data show CDR1 as LGHDT and CDR2 as YNNKEL (reference sequence). Trimming removed 4 bases at V and 0 bases at J, with 9 bases between.

This clone is a singleton in its sample. The chain joins TRBV2 to TRBJ1-6; D unresolved. Germline CDR1 reads SNHLY; CDR2 reads FYNNEI. This CDR3 comprises 15 residues. The V and J ends lost 5 bases and 4 bases respectively, with 12 bases between them. CDR3 sequence (DNA): TGTGCCAGCAGTCTCAGGTCTAGGTATAATTCACCCCTCCACTTT. Translation: CASSLRSRYNSPLHF.

The chain recombines TRBV29-1 with TRBJ2-4; tentative D call: TRBD2 (5 bases). Looked up from germline, CDR1 is SQVTM and CDR2 is ANQGSEA. V lost 5 bases and J lost 5, with 16 bases in between. This CDR3 has 14 amino acids. The CDR3 DNA reads TGCAGCGTTCGTACGCGGGTCTTAGAAAACATTCAGTACTTC. Protein product: CSVRTRVLENIQYF.